Presented here are 4 T cell receptor beta chains from one specimen sequenced in a study of blood T cells in healthy people across ages. A sample-barcoded 5' primer and a J-beta primer mix were used in a second PCR of about 6 to 11 cycles. Each CDR3 protein gets one entry after TCRdb re-called the 5' RACE reads with MiXCR. The sample records roughly 900,000 distinct CDR3 sequences, 29% being singletons. The sample consisted of blood. The origin of the receptors is a woman aged 80 or over in good health.

There are a few counts of this clonotype. V is TRBV6-5 and J is TRBJ1-6; 8 bases align to TRBD1. V trimming: 5 bases; J trimming: 7 bases; junction bases outside the gene matches: 7. CDR3 length equals 15 residues. Germline CDR1 reads MNHEY; CDR2 reads SVGAGI. The CDR3 protein is CASSTAGGSNSPLHF. CDR3 DNA sequence: TGTGCCAGCAGTACTGCAGGGGGCTCAAATTCACCCCTCCACTTT.

A few counts support this clonotype. This chain uses TRBV5-1 with TRBJ2-2; 8 nucleotides line up with TRBD1. Trimming cost V 1 base and J 6 bases; bases outside gene matches: 8. From germline, CDR1 is SGHRS and CDR2 YFSETQ. The CDR3 loop spans 16 amino acids. The CDR3 coding sequence is TGCGCCAGCAGCTTGCAGAGTGGACAGGGAGCCGGGGAGCTGTTTTTT. It codes for CASSLQSGQGAGELFF.

In nucleotides, the CDR3 is TGCAGTGCTAGCCCCACAGGAGCAGGAAACACCATATATTTT. This translates into CSASPTGAGNTIYF. The chain recombines TRBV20-1 with TRBJ1-3; D possibly corresponds to TRBD1 (5 bases). V was trimmed by 3 bases and J by 4 bases, leaving 13 bases between them. The V gene's germline CDR1 is DFQATT and CDR2 SNEGSKA (reference sequence). The CDR3 has 14 amino acids.

This clonotype was seen ten or more times. The chain carries TRBV6-5 and TRBJ2-1; D gene ambiguous. V lost 0 bases and J lost 8, with 8 bases in between. Looked up from germline, CDR1 is MNHEY and CDR2 is SVGAGI. The CDR3 totals 13 residues. The CDR3 sequence is CASSYSPLYEQFF. CDR3 coding DNA: TGTGCCAGCAGTTACTCTCCTTTGTATGAGCAGTTCTTC.